These 13 T cell receptor beta chains were sequenced from one sample in a study of blood T cell repertoires in COVID-19. The method was immunoSEQ multiplex PCR; TCRdb's version includes in-frame clones alone and lacks a portion of them. The sample holds around 99,000 clones; around 89% are singletons and the top ten take 6.8%. What was sequenced was peripheral blood. The receptors were sampled from a man aged 45 to 65 with active or convalescent COVID-19.

This chain's CDR3 is CASSLLQVERWSYTF. The CDR3 nucleotides are TGCGCCAGCAGTCTTTTACAAGTGGAGCGATGGAGCTACACCTTC. The chain joins TRBV23-1 to TRBJ1-2; D not resolved. TRBV23-1 is filed as an ORF, its function uncertain. The CDR3 runs 15 residues. Trimming shortened V by 4 bases and J by 9 bases, and 21 bases separated the two germline ends.

This chain connects TRBV6-2 or TRBV6-3 to TRBJ2-6, with D perhaps matching TRBD1 (6 bases). The ends were cut back, 6 bases at V and 3 bases at J, with 24 bases in the middle. CDR3 length equals 19 residues. Germline CDR1 MNHEY, CDR2 SVGEGT. CDR3 sequence: CASSHSGQFGHYGANVLTF. The CDR3 region has the DNA TGTGCCAGCAGCCACAGTGGACAGTTTGGCCATTATGGGGCCAACGTCCTGACTTTC.

The genes are TRBV27 and TRBJ2-3; D is possibly TRBD2 (6 bases). This CDR3 spans 15 amino acids. V shed 6 bases and J shed 2 bases, with 15 bases lying between them. Germline loops: CDR1 MNHEY, CDR2 SMNVEV (reference sequence). CDR3 bases: TGTGCCAGCAGCCAGCGTTGGGACTCCACAGATACGCAGTATTTT. Translated: CASSQRWDSTDTQYF.

The rearrangement links TRBV28 to TRBJ1-1; TRBD1 matches at 7 bases. The CDR3 contains 13 residues. Germline values: CDR1 MDHEN, CDR2 SYDVKM. The CDR3 coding sequence is TGTGCATCCTCCCAGGGGGAGAACACTGAAGCTTTCTTT. Protein sequence: CASSQGENTEAFF.

The chain couples TRBV10-2 to TRBJ2-3; D gene unclear. Germline V lookup: CDR1 WSHSY, CDR2 SAAADI. The CDR3 runs to 14 residues. Trimming took off 8 bases at V and 2 bases at J, with 14 bases between the two ends. The CDR3 DNA sequence: TGCGCCAGCGCTCCCACTACTTCCACAGATACGCAGTATTTT. It translates to CASAPTTSTDTQYF.

The count of this clone is one. The chain links TRBV18 to TRBJ1-1; no firm D call. Germline V gene data show CDR1 as KGHSH and CDR2 as LQKENI. This CDR3 has 14 amino acids. V was clipped by 3 bases and J by 1 base, with 9 bases between them. The CDR3 sequence is CASSPRQANTEAFF. Written as DNA, the CDR3 is TGTGCCAGCTCACCTCGGCAGGCGAACACTGAAGCTTTCTTT.

V gene TRBV30 combines with J gene TRBJ1-3; D is uncertain. CDR1 GTSNPN and CDR2 SVGIG come from the germline V gene (reference sequence). The CDR3 has 16 amino acids. V was trimmed by 4 bases and J by 1 base, leaving 17 bases between them. Written as DNA, the CDR3 is TGTGCCTGGACTCTATCCCATCGTCCATCTGGAAACACCATATATTTT. This gives the protein CAWTLSHRPSGNTIYF.

The chain has TRBV25-1 and TRBJ1-2, with a possible D match to TRBD1 (5 bases). Looked up from germline, CDR1 is MGHDK and CDR2 is SYGVNS. Trimming removed 3 bases from V and 6 bases from J, with 8 bases in between. CDR3 length equals 12 residues. CDR3 residues: CASSDRAHGYTF. CDR3 nucleotide sequence: TGTGCCAGCAGTGACAGGGCCCATGGCTACACCTTC.

The chain couples TRBV7-9 to TRBJ2-5; the match to TRBD1 covers 8 bases. CDR1 and CDR2 from the germline V gene are SEHNR and FQNEAQ (reference sequence). The V gene end was trimmed by 2 bases and the J gene end by 6 bases; junction bases not matched to a gene: 20. The CDR3 is 19 residues long. The CDR3 reads CASSLFPAVGQGALKTQYF. The CDR3 DNA is TGTGCCAGCAGCTTATTCCCCGCCGTTGGGCAGGGGGCTTTAAAGACCCAGTACTTC.

The V gene is TRBV7-9, the J gene TRBJ2-5; 10 bases align to TRBD1. V shed 7 bases, J shed 5 bases, and the junction held 10 bases outside the gene matches. The germline V gene encodes CDR1 SEHNR and CDR2 FQNEAQ (reference sequence). This CDR3 contains 15 residues. The CDR3 DNA reads as TGTGCCAGCACCACGGGACAGGGGATCTCGGAGACCCAGTACTTC. Translated: CASTTGQGISETQYF.

This chain uses TRBV11-2 with TRBJ2-7, with a tentative D call TRBD1 (6 bases). Germline-derived CDR1 and CDR2 are SGHAT and FQNNGV. V lost 2 bases, J lost 1 base, and 12 bases lay in between. The CDR3 sequence is 15 residues long. The CDR3 region is CASSLNRAPSYEQYF. CDR3 bases: TGTGCCAGCAGCTTAAACAGGGCTCCATCCTACGAGCAGTACTTC.

This clone was recorded once. The chain carries TRBV28 and TRBJ1-1, with D unresolved. Germline V CDR1 and CDR2: MDHEN, SYDVKM. V was pared by 4 bases and J by 0 bases, with 6 bases between. There are 13 residues in the CDR3. The DNA for the CDR3 is TGTGCCAGCAGTTGGACTGTGAACACTGAAGCTTTCTTT. Translation gives CASSWTVNTEAFF.

The chain recombines TRBV11-2 with TRBJ1-5; maybe TRBD1 (6 bases). CDR3 length: 15 amino acids. V was shortened by 5 bases and J by 5 bases, with 16 bases between the two germline ends. CDR1 is SGHAT, CDR2 FQNNGV, per germline. Here the CDR3 reads CASSRGARPDQPQHF. The CDR3 DNA sequence: TGTGCCAGCAGCCGGGGGGCGCGCCCTGATCAGCCCCAGCATTTT.